The 22 T cell receptor beta chains reported below all come from one sample, sequenced in a study of cytomegalovirus exposure and HLA in healthy donors. Repertoires were generated with immunoSEQ multiplex PCR, while TCRdb's copy carries only in-frame clones and drops some. The table records around 350,000 clones, roughly 89% of them present only once. The specimen was PBMCs. The receptors were sampled from a woman aged 18-29 years in good health and CMV-seronegative.

This chain connects TRBV7-9 to TRBJ2-1; the D gene is possibly TRBD1 (5 bases). Trimming took off 1 base at V and 10 bases at J, with 20 bases between the two ends. Per germline, CDR1 SEHNR and CDR2 FQNEAQ (reference sequence). This CDR3 region has 16 residues. The CDR3 is CASSLVAAGPLGEQFF. CDR3 DNA sequence: TGTGCCAGCAGCTTAGTCGCGGCAGGGCCCCTTGGGGAGCAGTTCTTC.

In this sample, this clone turned up once. The genes are TRBV27 and TRBJ2-3; D is perhaps TRBD1 (5 bases). Germline assignment: CDR1 MNHEY and CDR2 SMNVEV (reference sequence). The CDR3 length is 12 residues. V lost 3 bases, J lost 4 bases, and 5 bases lay in between. DNA of the CDR3: TGTGCCAGCAGTTTGGGGCCAGATACGCAGTATTTT. This gives the protein CASSLGPDTQYF.

Remarks on this clone: One junction end does not reproduce the germline sequence, and a read error may be involved. The gene calls are TRBV6-5 and TRBJ2-5, with TRBD2 matching over 9 bases. CDR3 size: 14 residues. CDR1 and CDR2 (germline): MNHEY, SVGAGI. The CDR3 region has the DNA TGTGCCAGCAGGATGACTAGCGGCCAAGGGACCCAGTACTTC. It encodes CASRMTSGQGTQYF.

The V gene is TRBV30, the J gene TRBJ1-1; possibly TRBD1 for D (6 bases). CDR1 GTSNPN and CDR2 SVGIG come from the germline V gene (reference sequence). CDR3 length equals 16 residues. V lost 3 bases, J lost 7 bases, and 24 bases lay in between. CDR3: CAWSPAVWDNRIEAFF. Written as DNA, the CDR3 is TGTGCCTGGAGCCCGGCGGTTTGGGACAATAGAATTGAAGCTTTCTTT.

This chain joins TRBV14 and TRBJ2-1, with 12 bases that match TRBD2. V was pared by 3 bases and J by 9 bases, with 12 bases of the junction left unmatched. Germline V gene data show CDR1 as SGHDN and CDR2 as FVKESK. CDR3 length equals 17 residues. The CDR3 nucleotides read TGTGCCAGCAGCCAGCATACAACTAGCGGGGGGCCTGGTGAGCAGTTCTTC. Translating it yields CASSQHTTSGGPGEQFF.

V usage is TRBV29-1 and J usage is TRBJ2-4, with 9 bases identical to TRBD1. The CDR3 has 16 amino acids. Unmatched junction bases numbered 13, after V lost 3 bases and J lost 7 bases. The V gene's germline CDR1 is SQVTM and CDR2 ANQGSEA. CDR3 sequence (DNA): TGCAGCGTTGACCAACGACAGGGGGATAGGACGAACATTCAGTACTTC. Translating gives CSVDQRQGDRTNIQYF.

This chain joins TRBV27 and TRBJ1-1; weak D call: TRBD1 (6 bases). The CDR3 loop spans 16 amino acids. Germline CDR1 is MNHEY and CDR2 is SMNVEV (reference sequence). V shed 6 bases and J shed 7 bases, with 24 bases lying between them. CDR3 DNA sequence: TGTGCCAGCAGATCTCAGGGGCCACAGGGCCCTCTTGAAGCTTTCTTT. Amino acids: CASRSQGPQGPLEAFF.

The chain uses TRBV27 and TRBJ2-1, with 11 bases identical to TRBD2. V trimming: 3 bases; J trimming: 2 bases; junction bases outside the gene matches: 0. CDR3 length: 15 amino acids. Germline values: CDR1 MNHEY, CDR2 SMNVEV (reference sequence). The chain's CDR3 is CASSFSGGAYNEQFF. The CDR3 DNA reads as TGTGCCAGCAGTTTTAGCGGGGGGGCCTACAATGAGCAGTTCTTC.

The rearrangement joins TRBV6-6 to TRBJ2-1; no clear D gene. Germline CDR1 and CDR2: MNHNY and SVGAGI (reference sequence). Trimming removed 5 bases from V and 10 bases from J, with 15 bases in between. The length of the CDR3 is 13 residues. CDR3 sequence: CASSRGETLEQFF. The CDR3 DNA sequence: TGTGCCAGCAGTCGCGGTGAGACGCTGGAGCAGTTCTTC.

A single count supports this clone. This sequence joins TRBV13 and TRBJ2-3, with 7 bases aligning to TRBD2. V gave up 7 bases and J gave up 2 bases; unmatched junction bases: 9. This CDR3 is 15 amino acids long. The germline V gene has CDR1 PRHDT and CDR2 FYEKMQ (reference sequence). The CDR3 nucleotides are TGTGCCAGCACCCTGGGAGGGAACCCCACAGATACGCAGTATTTT. This encodes CASTLGGNPTDTQYF.

The chain uses TRBV7-9 and TRBJ2-5; a possible D gene is TRBD2 (6 bases). Trimming took off 4 bases at V and 1 base at J, with 13 bases between the two ends. The CDR3 extends over 15 amino acids. Germline-derived CDR1 and CDR2 are SEHNR and FQNEAQ (reference sequence). This CDR3 reads CASSSLVGGQETQYF. The CDR3 DNA is TGTGCCAGCAGCTCCCTTGTGGGGGGCCAAGAGACCCAGTACTTC.

The rearrangement uses TRBV5-1 and TRBJ2-7, with TRBD1 identical over 8 bases. The trim removed 2 bases at V and 2 bases at J, leaving 6 bases unmatched. This CDR3 is built from 15 residues. Germline V lookup: CDR1 SGHRS, CDR2 YFSETQ. For the CDR3, the DNA is TGCGCCAGCAGCTTAGGGACAGGATTCACCTACGAGCAGTACTTC. Its protein is CASSLGTGFTYEQYF.

The chain carries TRBV2 and TRBJ2-4, with 8 positions matching TRBD2. The CDR3 contains 11 residues. CDR1 SNHLY and CDR2 FYNNEI come from the germline V gene. The trim removed 5 bases at V and 15 bases at J, leaving 6 bases unmatched. The DNA for the CDR3 is TGTGCCAGCAGTTTGGCGGGGGGCCGGTACTTC. Its protein product is CASSLAGGRYF.

The V and J genes are TRBV5-6 and TRBJ1-4, with 8 bases aligning to TRBD1. The CDR3 loop spans 16 amino acids. The trim removed 0 bases at V and 8 bases at J, leaving 9 bases unmatched. From germline, CDR1 is SGHDT and CDR2 YYEEEE. As DNA, the CDR3 is TGTGCCAGCAGCTTGGAGCGGACAGGGCGTCTAGAAAAACTGTTTTTT. This sequence encodes CASSLERTGRLEKLFF.

The DNA of the CDR3 is TGTGCCTGCTCCCGGGACAGAGCCTACGAGCAGTACTTC. Translating gives CACSRDRAYEQYF. The genes are TRBV30 and TRBJ2-7; 7 nucleotides line up with TRBD1. Trimming cost V 6 bases and J 2 bases; bases outside gene matches: 7. This CDR3 has 13 residues. Germline lookup yields CDR1 GTSNPN and CDR2 SVGIG (reference sequence).

In nucleotides, the CDR3 is TGCGCCAGCAGCCAAGAAGGGGGCTTCTCCTACGAGCAGTACTTC. Its translation: CASSQEGGFSYEQYF. V and J are TRBV4-1 and TRBJ2-7, with 7 bases fitting TRBD1. Germline lookup yields CDR1 MGHRA and CDR2 YSYEKL. This CDR3 comprises 15 residues. The ends lost 0 bases at V and 0 bases at J; junction bases unmatched: 2.

This sequence joins TRBV7-9 and TRBJ2-1; TRBD1 matches 10 bases. This CDR3 has 16 amino acids. The junction had 12 bases not matched to a gene; V was cut back by 5 bases and J by 8 bases. CDR1 SEHNR and CDR2 FQNEAQ come from the germline V gene (reference sequence). CDR3 region: CASSGTSDRGYDEQFF. CDR3 nucleotides: TGTGCCAGCAGCGGAACGTCGGACAGGGGGTACGATGAGCAGTTCTTC.

V and J are TRBV5-1 and TRBJ2-1; TRBD1 might be the D (7 bases). Deletions cut 4 bases from V and 0 bases from J, with 11 bases between. This CDR3 has 15 residues. Germline V gene lookup returns CDR1 SGHRS and CDR2 YFSETQ. As DNA, the CDR3 is TGCGCCAGCAGCCCCAGGGGGGACTCCTACAATGAGCAGTTCTTC. This encodes CASSPRGDSYNEQFF.

This clone showed up just a few times. This chain links TRBV11-2 with TRBJ1-2, with TRBD1 identical over 7 bases. The CDR3 extends over 16 amino acids. Germline V CDR1 and CDR2: SGHAT, FQNNGV. The junction had 4 bases not matched to a gene; V was cut back by 0 bases and J by 0 bases. CDR3 region: CASSLDPGTANYGYTF. CDR3 nucleotides: TGTGCCAGCAGCTTAGATCCCGGGACAGCTAACTATGGCTACACCTTC.

DNA for the CDR3: TGTGCCAGCAGCCAAACAGGACTAGCGGGAGGTCATGAGCAGTTCTTC. As protein: CASSQTGLAGGHEQFF. The chain has TRBV16 and TRBJ2-1, with TRBD2 matching 14 bases. The length of the CDR3 is 16 residues. V lost 2 bases and J lost 8; bases outside the gene matches: 5. The germline V gene encodes CDR1 KGHSY and CDR2 FQNENV.

The chain recombines TRBV7-9 with TRBJ1-2, with D perhaps TRBD1 (5 bases). With 5 bases removed from V and 12 bases from J, the gap between germline ends came to 19 bases. Germline CDR1 SEHNR, CDR2 FQNEAQ (reference sequence). There are 13 residues in the CDR3. In DNA form, the CDR3 reads TGTGCCAGCAGCCCCCCCGGGTTTCAGGGTAACACCTTC. Translated, it gives CASSPPGFQGNTF.

This clone is a singleton in its sample. The V gene is TRBV5-1, the J gene TRBJ2-3, with TRBD2 matching 10 bases. The ends lost 4 bases at V and 5 bases at J; junction bases unmatched: 4. CDR1 is SGHRS and CDR2 is YFSETQ in the germline V gene. The CDR3 runs 14 residues. The CDR3 here is CASSSGRAIDTQYF. The CDR3 nucleotides are TGCGCCAGCAGCAGCGGGAGGGCGATAGATACGCAGTATTTT.